What follows describes a single T cell receptor beta chain. This record belongs to a study of technical replicates of blood from several donors. Method: immunoSEQ multiplex PCR; TCRdb's copy keeps in-frame clones and lacks some. Found here are around 58,000 clones, around nine tenths of them singletons; the top ten hold 4% to 6.5%. The germline V and J ends were trimmed by 5 bases and 5 bases, with 16 bases remaining between them. Germline V gene lookup returns CDR1 LNHDA and CDR2 SQIVND (reference sequence). This CDR3 has 15 amino acids. The sequenced material came from PBMCs. This receptor was obtained from a human donor in good health. Some clones in this sample may be carry-over from other donors' samples. The chain joins TRBV19 to TRBJ1-5; D is uncertain. The CDR3 is CASSGQSAGDQPQHF. CDR3 bases: TGTGCCAGTAGTGGTCAGTCGGCCGGGGATCAGCCCCAGCATTTT.